Below, one T cell receptor (beta chain) is given with its context. The CDR3 loop spans 15 amino acids. V was cut by 3 bases and J by 7 bases, with 16 bases left in between. Looked up from germline, CDR1 is LGHNT and CDR2 is FRNRAP. This record belongs to a study of identical twins. TCRdb re-derived calls from the 5' RACE reads in MiXCR, one entry per CDR3 protein. Here the sample spans some 790,000 distinct CDR3 sequences, about 18% being singletons. This sample also appeared in a second study, on T cells expressing NK-cell markers.

The sequencing input was PBMCs. This TCR was recovered from a woman between 18 and 29 years old in good health. J is TRBJ1-5 and V is TRBV12-5; D gene uncertain. This CDR3 reads CASGFAAGSWQPQHF. CDR3 bases: TGTGCTAGTGGTTTCGCCGCGGGCAGTTGGCAGCCCCAGCATTTT.